This T cell receptor beta chain stems from a study of OX40 agonist ivuxolimab in advanced cancers. Looking at the study overall: Patients received ivuxolimab, an agonistic anti-OX40 (CD134) antibody. A partial response was reached by three patients: one with hepatocellular carcinoma and two with cutaneous melanoma. Broader study findings: Determination of antigen specificity was not performed for the expanded peripheral T cells.

As to this clone: Its antigen is unidentified.

The CDR3 sequence is 16 residues long. Trimming took off 1 base at V and 4 bases at J, with 14 bases between the two ends. Per the germline V gene, CDR1 is SGHAT and CDR2 is FQNNGV. The assay was immunoSEQ multiplex PCR, and TCRdb's table has in-frame clones only and misses some. The profile shows 79,000 or so clones, about 82% of them singletons. The origin of this receptor is an adult with an advanced solid tumor such as melanoma, head and neck, liver or kidney cancer. J is TRBJ1-5 and V is TRBV11-2; TRBD1 might be the D (5 bases). The material was CD4+ or CD8+ T cells sorted from blood, obtained in a trial of the OX40 agonist ivuxolimab. The CDR3 spells CASSLGPSGQNQPQHF. The CDR3 nucleotides read TGTGCCAGCAGCTTAGGTCCCTCAGGGCAAAATCAGCCCCAGCATTTT. The whole variable domain, remainder taken from reference TRBV11-2 and TRBJ1-5, is EAGVAQSPRYKIIEKRQSVAFWCNPISGHATLYWYQQILGQGPKLLIQFQNNGVVDDSQLPKDRFSAERLKGVDSTLKIQPAKLEDSAVYLCASSLGPSGQNQPQHFGDGTRLSIL.